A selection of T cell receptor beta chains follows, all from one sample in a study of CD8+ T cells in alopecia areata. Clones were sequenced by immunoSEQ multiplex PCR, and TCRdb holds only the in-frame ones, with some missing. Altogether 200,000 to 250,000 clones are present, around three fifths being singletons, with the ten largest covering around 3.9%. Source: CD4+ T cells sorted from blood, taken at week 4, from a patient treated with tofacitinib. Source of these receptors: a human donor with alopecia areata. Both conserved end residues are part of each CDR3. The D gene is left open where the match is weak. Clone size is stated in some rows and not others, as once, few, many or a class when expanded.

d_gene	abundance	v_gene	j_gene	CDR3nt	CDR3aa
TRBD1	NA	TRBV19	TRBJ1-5	TGTGCCAGCCAGGCACAGGGGGGAGGTCAGCCCCAGCATTTT	CASQAQGGGQPQHF
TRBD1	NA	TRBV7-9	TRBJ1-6	TGTGCCAGCAGCTTAGGACAGGGTCATAATTCACCCCTCCACTTT	CASSLGQGHNSPLHF
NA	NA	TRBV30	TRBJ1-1	TGTGCCTGGAGTCTCCAGGAGGGAGCTGAAGCTTTCTTT	CAWSLQEGAEAFF
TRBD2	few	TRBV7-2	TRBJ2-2	TGTGCCAGCAGCCTGAATAGCCTAGCGGGGGCCTACACCGGGGAGCTGTTTTTT	CASSLNSLAGAYTGELFF
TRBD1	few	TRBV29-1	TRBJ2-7	TGCAGCGGGGGGACAGGGGACTCCTACGAGCAGTACTTC	CSGGTGDSYEQYF
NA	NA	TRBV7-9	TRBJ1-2	TGTGCCAGCAGCTTGACAGGAGGTCATGTCGGCTACACCTTC	CASSLTGGHVGYTF
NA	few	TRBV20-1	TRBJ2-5	TGCAGTGCTGGGGCGGAGACCCAGTACTTC	CSAGAETQYF
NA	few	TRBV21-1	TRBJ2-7	TGTGCCAGCTTAGGACAGCCATCCCCCCTCTACGAGCAGTACTTC	CASLGQPSPLYEQYF
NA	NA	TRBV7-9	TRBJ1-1	TGTGCCAGCAGCTTAGTCGAAGGGAAAGCTTTCTTT	CASSLVEGKAFF
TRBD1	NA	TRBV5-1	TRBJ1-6	TGCGCCAGCAGCTTGGCTTGGGACAGATTATCACCCCTCCACTTT	CASSLAWDRLSPLHF
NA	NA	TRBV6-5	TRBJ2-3	TGTGCCAGCAGTTACCCGGGTACAGATACGCAGTATTTT	CASSYPGTDTQYF
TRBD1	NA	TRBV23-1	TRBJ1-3	TGCGCCAGCAGTCAGCTTGGGACAGCCTCTGGAAACACCATATATTTT	CASSQLGTASGNTIYF
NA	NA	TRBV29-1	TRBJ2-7	TGCAGCGTCCGACCAGTGGGCGTCTACGAGCAGTACTTC	CSVRPVGVYEQYF
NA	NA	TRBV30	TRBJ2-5	TGTGCCTGGAAATCAGGACAAGAGACCCAGTACTTC	CAWKSGQETQYF
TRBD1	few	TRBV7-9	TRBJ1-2	TGTGCCAGCAGCCCAGGACAGGGGGCGAATGGCTACACCTTC	CASSPGQGANGYTF
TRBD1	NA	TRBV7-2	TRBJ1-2	TGTGCCAGCAGCTTAGAGCGACAGGGTCAAGATGGCTACACCTTC	CASSLERQGQDGYTF
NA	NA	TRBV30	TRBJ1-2	TGTGCCTGGCGAGATGGCCCCCACTATGGCTACACCTTC	CAWRDGPHYGYTF
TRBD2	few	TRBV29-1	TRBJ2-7	TGCAGCGCCCAAACTCTAGCGGGGGGCTACGAGCAGTACTTC	CSAQTLAGGYEQYF
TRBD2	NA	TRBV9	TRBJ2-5	TGTGCCAGCTCCCAGGGGACTAGCGGGGGTTTGGAGACCCAGTACTTC	CASSQGTSGGLETQYF
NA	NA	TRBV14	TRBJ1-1	TGTGCCAGCAGCCCCGTTCGGGGGAACACTGAAGCTTTCTTT	CASSPVRGNTEAFF
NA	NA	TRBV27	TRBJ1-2	TGTGCCAGCAGTTTAGAAGGAGGCTATGGCTACACCTTC	CASSLEGGYGYTF
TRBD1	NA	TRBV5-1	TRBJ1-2	TGCGCCAGCAGCATGGTCAAGCGGACAGGAGGCGATAACTATGGCTACACCTTC	CASSMVKRTGGDNYGYTF